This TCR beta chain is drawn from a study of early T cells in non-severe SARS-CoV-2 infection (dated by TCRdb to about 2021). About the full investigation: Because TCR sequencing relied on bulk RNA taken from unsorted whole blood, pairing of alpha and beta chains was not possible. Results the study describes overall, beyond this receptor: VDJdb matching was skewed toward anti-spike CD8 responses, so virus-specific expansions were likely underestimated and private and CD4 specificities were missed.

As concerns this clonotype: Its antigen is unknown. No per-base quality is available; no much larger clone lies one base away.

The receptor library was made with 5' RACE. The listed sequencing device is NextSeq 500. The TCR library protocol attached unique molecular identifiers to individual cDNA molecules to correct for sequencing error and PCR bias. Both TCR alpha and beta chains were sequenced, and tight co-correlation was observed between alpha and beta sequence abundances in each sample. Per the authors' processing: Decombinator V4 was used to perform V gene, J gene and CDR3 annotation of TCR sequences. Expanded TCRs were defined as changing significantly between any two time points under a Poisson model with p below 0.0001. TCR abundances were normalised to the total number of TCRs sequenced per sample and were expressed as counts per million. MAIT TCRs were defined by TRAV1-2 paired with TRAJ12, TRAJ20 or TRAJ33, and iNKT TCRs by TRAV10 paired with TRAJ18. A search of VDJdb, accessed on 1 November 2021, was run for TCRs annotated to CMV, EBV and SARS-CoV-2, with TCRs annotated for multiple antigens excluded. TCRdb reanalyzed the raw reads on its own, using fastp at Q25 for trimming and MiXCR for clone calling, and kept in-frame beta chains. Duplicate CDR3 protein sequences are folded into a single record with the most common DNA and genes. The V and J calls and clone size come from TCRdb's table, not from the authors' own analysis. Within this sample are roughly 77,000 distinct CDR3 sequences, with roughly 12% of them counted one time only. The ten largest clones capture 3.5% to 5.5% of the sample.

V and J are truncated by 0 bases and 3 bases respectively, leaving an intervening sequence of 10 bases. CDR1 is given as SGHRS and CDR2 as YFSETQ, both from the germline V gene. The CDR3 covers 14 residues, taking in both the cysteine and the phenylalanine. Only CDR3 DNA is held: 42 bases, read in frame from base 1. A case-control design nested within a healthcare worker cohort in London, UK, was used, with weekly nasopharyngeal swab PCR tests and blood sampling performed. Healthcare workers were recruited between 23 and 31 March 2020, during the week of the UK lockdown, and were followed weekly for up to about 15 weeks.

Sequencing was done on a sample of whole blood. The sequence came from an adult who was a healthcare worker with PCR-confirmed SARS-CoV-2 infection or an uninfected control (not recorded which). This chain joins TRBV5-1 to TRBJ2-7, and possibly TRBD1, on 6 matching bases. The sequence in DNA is TGCGCCAGCAGCTTGGGCCAGGGGCACTACGAGCAGTACTTC. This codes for CASSLGQGHYEQYF.